The 8 T cell receptor beta chains below were found in one sample sequenced in a study of CD8 T cells in Susac syndrome. RNA totalling roughly 0.45 to 1 ug underwent reverse transcription with random hexamers. TCRdb re-called the immunoSEQ multiplex PCR reads with MiXCR, one entry per CDR3 protein. The sample includes about 140,000 distinct CDR3 sequences, 90% to 95% seen only once; the top ten take around 0.11%. Sequencing used CD4+ T cells from PBMCs. The receptors stem from a human donor with multiple sclerosis.

V usage is TRBV27 and J usage is TRBJ1-6; 7 nucleotides line up with TRBD1. V shed 0 bases and J 7 bases; nucleotides not matched to a gene: 6. Germline V gives CDR1 MNHEY, CDR2 SMNVEV (reference sequence). The CDR3 length is 16 residues. This CDR3 reads CASSLSGQIKNSPLHF. The DNA of the CDR3 is TGTGCCAGCAGTTTATCGGGACAGATAAAAAATTCACCCCTCCACTTT.

The chain is built from TRBV3-1 and TRBJ2-3; D unclear. The CDR3 loop spans 19 amino acids. Trimming removed 0 bases at V and 0 bases at J, with 19 bases between. Germline V gene data show CDR1 as LGHDT and CDR2 as YNNKEL (reference sequence). This chain's CDR3 is CASSQDGGVGGASTDTQYF. The CDR3, as DNA: TGTGCCAGCAGCCAAGATGGCGGAGTCGGCGGAGCTAGCACAGATACGCAGTATTTT.

The chain recombines TRBV30 with TRBJ1-1; D remains ambiguous. Germline loops: CDR1 GTSNPN, CDR2 SVGIG (reference sequence). The CDR3 has 13 residues. V lost 4 bases and J lost 3, with 12 bases in between. The DNA of the CDR3 is TGTGCCTGGAATGATGGGTTGTACACTGAAGCTTTCTTT. Amino acid sequence: CAWNDGLYTEAFF.

The rearrangement links TRBV2 to TRBJ1-4; D ambiguous. The CDR3 totals 13 residues. Germline-derived CDR1 and CDR2 are SNHLY and FYNNEI. Trimming took off 1 base at V and 8 bases at J, with 8 bases between the two ends. The CDR3 reads CASSEDRLEKLFF. The CDR3 DNA sequence: TGTGCCAGCAGTGAAGACAGATTGGAAAAACTGTTTTTT.

V gene TRBV15 combines with J gene TRBJ1-5, with unresolved D. The V end lost 0 bases, the J end lost 9 bases, and 15 bases lay between the germline ends. Germline lookup yields CDR1 LNHNV and CDR2 YYDKDF (reference sequence). CDR3 length: 15 amino acids. The CDR3 loop reads CATSRDSNERGPQHF. CDR3 sequence (DNA): TGTGCCACCAGCAGAGATTCGAACGAGCGGGGGCCCCAGCATTTT.

In this sample, this clonotype turned up once. The chain joins TRBV24-1 to TRBJ2-1; tentatively, D is TRBD2 (6 bases). Deletions cut 2 bases from V and 9 bases from J, with 22 bases between. The germline V gene has CDR1 KGHDR and CDR2 SFDVKD. CDR3 length: 17 residues. The DNA for the CDR3 is TGTGCCACCAGTGATTGGGGGGTGGGGCTAGGCGGAGGTGAGCAGTTCTTC. This encodes CATSDWGVGLGGGEQFF.

This chain joins TRBV9 and TRBJ1-2; D remains ambiguous. CDR1 is SGDLS and CDR2 is YYNGEE in the germline V gene. V was pared by 3 bases and J by 0 bases, with 6 bases between. This CDR3 has 13 residues. This CDR3 reads CASSADPNYGYTF. CDR3 nucleotide sequence: TGTGCCAGCAGCGCCGACCCTAACTATGGCTACACCTTC. Together with reference TRBV9 and TRBJ1-2, the CDR3 gives the full variable domain: DSGVTQTPKHLITATGQRVTLRCSPRSGDLSVYWYQQSLDQGLQFLIQYYNGEERAKGNILERFSAQQFPDLHSELNLSSLELGDSALYFCASSADPNYGYTFGSGTRLTVV.

V is TRBV7-2 and J is TRBJ1-1, with D uncertain. The V end lost 3 bases, the J end lost 3 bases, and 8 bases lay between the germline ends. Germline values: CDR1 SGHTA, CDR2 FQGNSA. The CDR3 has 13 residues. CDR3 amino acids: CASSFGIHTEAFF. The CDR3 bases are TGTGCCAGCAGCTTTGGGATCCACACTGAAGCTTTCTTT.